This T cell receptor (beta chain) was sequenced for a study of human T cells and chemical hapten exposure. The wider study: Skin of the upper inner arm, around 2 cm by around 2 cm, received 2% DPC for sensitization. Upper-back patches of 0.01% DPC were read at 6 days. Study-wide points: Alopecia was present in the donors, so their immune response may differ from healthy people's.

Each CDR3 protein gets one entry after TCRdb re-called the RACE reads with MiXCR. The sample shows under 95,000 distinct CDR3 sequences, 6.5% to 10% of them seen only once. Time point described: pre-sensitization, week 0. As for treatment: therapeutic diphenylcyclopropenone sensitization with weekly scalp DPC. This clonotype showed up just a few times. The antigen is not known. Germline lookup yields CDR1 MNHNY and CDR2 SVGAGI (reference sequence). The CDR3 contains 15 residues. The ends lost 6 bases at V and 1 base at J; junction bases unmatched: 7. The chain joins TRBV6-6 to TRBJ2-7; 9 bases map to TRBD2. This material consisted of whole blood, taken in connection with sensitization to the hapten diphenylcyclopropenone (DPC). This clonotype was obtained from a man in his forties with alopecia areata. Some clones in this sample may be carry-over from other donors' samples. This CDR3 reads CASSNGLAPSYEQYV. CDR3 nucleotides: TGTGCCAGCAGCAACGGACTAGCGCCATCCTACGAGCAGTACGTC.